This TCR beta chain was sequenced for a study of a mutant IDH1 vaccine in newly diagnosed glioma. This table comes from immunoSEQ multiplex PCR, and its TCRdb copy is limited to in-frame clones, with some not included. The table shows tens of thousands of clones, with roughly 80% occurring only once. Time point: week 5, during vaccination. Vaccine doses each comprised 300 ug of mutant IDH1 20-mer peptide, with topical imiquimod. This clone was counted a few times. Its matching antigen is unknown. CDR3 size: 14 residues. Germline loops: CDR1 LGHNA, CDR2 YSLEER. The ends were cut back, 3 bases at V and 6 bases at J, with 14 bases in the middle.

The TCR comes from a woman aged 50 to 60 with glioma. This specimen consisted of PBMCs, obtained from a glioma patient whose treatment included an IDH1 peptide vaccine. The chain has TRBV4-3 and TRBJ1-2; a possible D gene is TRBD1 (5 bases). In DNA, the CDR3 is TGCGCCAGCAGCCATAGGGCAGGGACCAATGGCTACACCTTC. Encoded protein: CASSHRAGTNGYTF.